This note documents a single T cell receptor beta chain sequence. TCRdb itself ran the 5' RACE reads through MiXCR, one entry per CDR3 protein. The table shows approximately 510,000 distinct CDR3 sequences, with 20% to 25% occurring only once. The sample comes from a study of T cells after yellow fever vaccination. Germline lookup yields CDR1 KGHSH and CDR2 LQKENI. The CDR3 contains 13 residues. The V segment lost 3 bases and the J segment 5 bases; nucleotides outside the gene matches: 3. This TCR was sampled from a man aged 18-30 years who received the YFV17D yellow fever vaccine. The rearrangement links TRBV18 to TRBJ1-1; 7 bases match TRBD1. This material consisted of PBMCs, taken roughly 20 days after the first yellow fever vaccination. The CDR3 coding sequence is TGTGCCAGCTCACCGAGGGGGCAAACTGAAGCTTTCTTT. Encoded protein: CASSPRGQTEAFF.